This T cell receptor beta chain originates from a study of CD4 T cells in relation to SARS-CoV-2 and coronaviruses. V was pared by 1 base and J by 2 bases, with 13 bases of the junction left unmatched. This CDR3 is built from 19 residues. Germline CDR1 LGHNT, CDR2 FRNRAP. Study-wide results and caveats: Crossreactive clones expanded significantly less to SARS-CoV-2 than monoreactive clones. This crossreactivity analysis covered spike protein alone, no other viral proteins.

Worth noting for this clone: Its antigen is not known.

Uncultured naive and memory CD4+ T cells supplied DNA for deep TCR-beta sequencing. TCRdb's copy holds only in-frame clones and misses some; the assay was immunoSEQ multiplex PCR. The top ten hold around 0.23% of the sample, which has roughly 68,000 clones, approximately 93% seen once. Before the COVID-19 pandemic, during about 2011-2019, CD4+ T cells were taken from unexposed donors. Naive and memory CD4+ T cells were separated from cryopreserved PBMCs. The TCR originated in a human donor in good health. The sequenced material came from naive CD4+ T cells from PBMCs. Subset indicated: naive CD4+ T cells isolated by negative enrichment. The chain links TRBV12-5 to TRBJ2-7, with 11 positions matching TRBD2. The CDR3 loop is CASGLAEPGLAELAYEQYF. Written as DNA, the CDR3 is TGTGCTAGTGGTTTGGCCGAACCGGGACTAGCGGAACTCGCCTACGAGCAGTACTTC.